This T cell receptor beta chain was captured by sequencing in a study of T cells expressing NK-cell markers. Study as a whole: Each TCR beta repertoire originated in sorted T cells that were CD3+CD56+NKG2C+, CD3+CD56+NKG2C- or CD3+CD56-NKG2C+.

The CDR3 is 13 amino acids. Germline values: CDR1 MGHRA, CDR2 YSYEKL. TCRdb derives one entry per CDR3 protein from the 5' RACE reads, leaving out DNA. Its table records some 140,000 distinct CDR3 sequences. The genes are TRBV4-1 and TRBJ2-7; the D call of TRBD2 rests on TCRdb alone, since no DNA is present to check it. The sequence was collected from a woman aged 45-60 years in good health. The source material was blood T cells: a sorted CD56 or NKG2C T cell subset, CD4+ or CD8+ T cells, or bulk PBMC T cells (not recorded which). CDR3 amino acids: CASSQDGGGEQYF.